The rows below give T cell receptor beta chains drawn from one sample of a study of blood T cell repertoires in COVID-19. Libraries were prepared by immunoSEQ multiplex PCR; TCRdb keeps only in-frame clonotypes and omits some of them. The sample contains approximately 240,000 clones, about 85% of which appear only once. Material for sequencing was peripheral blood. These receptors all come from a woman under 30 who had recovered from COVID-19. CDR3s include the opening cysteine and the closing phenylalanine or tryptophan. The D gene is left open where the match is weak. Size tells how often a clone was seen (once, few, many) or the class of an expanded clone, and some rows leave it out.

CASMPSGSKEQYF	TGTGCCAGCATGCCTAGCGGGAGCAAGGAGCAGTACTTC	few	TRBV6-5	TRBJ2-7	TRBD2
CASSEAGLAGDNEQFF	TGTGCCAGCAGTGAAGCGGGTCTAGCGGGAGACAATGAGCAGTTCTTC	once	TRBV2	TRBJ2-1	TRBD2
CASSLYRTGLATYEQYF	TGTGCCAGCAGTTTATACCGGACTGGACTAGCGACCTACGAGCAGTACTTC	-	TRBV27	TRBJ2-7	TRBD2
CASSYTGRETQYF	TGTGCCAGCAGTTACACAGGACGGGAGACCCAGTACTTC	-	TRBV6-6	TRBJ2-5	-
CASSLARNDREAFF	TGTGCCAGCAGCTTAGCCCGGAACGACAGGGAAGCTTTCTTT	-	TRBV7-2	TRBJ1-1	-
CASRPTGGPYEQYF	TGTGCCAGCAGGCCGACAGGGGGTCCCTACGAGCAGTACTTC	-	TRBV27	TRBJ2-7	TRBD1
CASSPSGGATDTQYF	TGTGCCAGCAGTCCCTCGGGTGGGGCCACAGATACGCAGTATTTT	-	TRBV27	TRBJ2-3	-
CASVSMVTEAFF	TGTGCCAGCGTAAGCATGGTCACTGAAGCTTTCTTT	-	TRBV7-9	TRBJ1-1	-
CARPSYEQYF	TGTGCCAGACCTTCGTACGAGCAGTACTTC	-	TRBV5-3	TRBJ2-7	-
CASSLFPGQGPSSYNEQFF	TGTGCCAGCTCACTCTTCCCGGGACAGGGCCCGAGCTCCTACAATGAGCAGTTCTTC	few	TRBV18	TRBJ2-1	TRBD1
CASSEEGAGGPDTQYF	TGTGCCAGCAGTGAGGAGGGCGCGGGAGGGCCAGATACGCAGTATTTT	-	TRBV2	TRBJ2-3	TRBD2